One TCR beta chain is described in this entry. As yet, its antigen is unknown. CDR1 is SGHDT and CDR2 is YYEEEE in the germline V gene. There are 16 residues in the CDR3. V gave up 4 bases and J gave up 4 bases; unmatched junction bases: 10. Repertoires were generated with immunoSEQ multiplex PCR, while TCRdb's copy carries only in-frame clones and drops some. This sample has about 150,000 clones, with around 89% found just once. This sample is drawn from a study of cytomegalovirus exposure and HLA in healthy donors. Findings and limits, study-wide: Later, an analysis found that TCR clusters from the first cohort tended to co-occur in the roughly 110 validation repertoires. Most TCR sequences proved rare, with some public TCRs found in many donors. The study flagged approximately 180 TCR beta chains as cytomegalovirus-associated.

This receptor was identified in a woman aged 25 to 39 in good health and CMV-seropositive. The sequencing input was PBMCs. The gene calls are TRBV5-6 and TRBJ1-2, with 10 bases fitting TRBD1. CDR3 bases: TGTGCCAGCAGCCGTACCGGGACAGGGGCCTCCTATGGCTACACCTTC. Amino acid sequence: CASSRTGTGASYGYTF.